What follows describes a single TCR beta chain. What it binds is unknown. The sample belongs to a study of OX40 agonist ivuxolimab in advanced cancers. The assay was immunoSEQ multiplex PCR, and TCRdb's table has in-frame clones only and misses some. The data contain approximately 74,000 clones, almost 85% of them singletons. Study-wide results and limits: Among the lowest levels of clonal expansion were found in partial responders at 0.1-3.0 mg/kg. Low normalized T-cell clonal expansion also characterized some of the nonresponders.

The receptor was isolated from an adult with an advanced solid tumor such as melanoma, head and neck, liver or kidney cancer. Sample: CD4+ or CD8+ T cells sorted from blood, taken in a trial of the OX40 agonist ivuxolimab.

CDR3 DNA sequence: TGTGCCAGCAGCTTAGTGGGAACCATTGGAGATGAGCAGTTCTTC. It codes for CASSLVGTIGDEQFF. This chain connects TRBV7-9 to TRBJ2-1, with D unresolved. The CDR3 extends over 15 amino acids. Trimming stripped 1 base from V and 8 bases from J, with 15 bases between. Germline CDR1 is SEHNR and CDR2 is FQNEAQ (reference sequence).